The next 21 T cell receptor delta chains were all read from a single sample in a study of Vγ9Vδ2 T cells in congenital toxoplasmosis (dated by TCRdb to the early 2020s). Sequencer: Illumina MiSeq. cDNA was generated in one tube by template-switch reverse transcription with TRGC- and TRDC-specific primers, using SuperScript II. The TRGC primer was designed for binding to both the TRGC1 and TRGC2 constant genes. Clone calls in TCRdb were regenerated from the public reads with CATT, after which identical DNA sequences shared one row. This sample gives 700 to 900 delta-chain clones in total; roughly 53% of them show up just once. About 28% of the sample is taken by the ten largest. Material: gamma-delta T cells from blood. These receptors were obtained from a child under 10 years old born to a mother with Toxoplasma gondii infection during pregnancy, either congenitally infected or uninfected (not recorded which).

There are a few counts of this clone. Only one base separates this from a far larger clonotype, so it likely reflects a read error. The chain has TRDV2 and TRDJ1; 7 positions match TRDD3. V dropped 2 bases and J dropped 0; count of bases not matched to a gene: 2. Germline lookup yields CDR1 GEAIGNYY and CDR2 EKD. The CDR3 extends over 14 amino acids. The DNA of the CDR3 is TGTGCCTGTGACATACTGGGGAACACCGATAAACTCATCTTT. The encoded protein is CACDILGNTDKLIF.

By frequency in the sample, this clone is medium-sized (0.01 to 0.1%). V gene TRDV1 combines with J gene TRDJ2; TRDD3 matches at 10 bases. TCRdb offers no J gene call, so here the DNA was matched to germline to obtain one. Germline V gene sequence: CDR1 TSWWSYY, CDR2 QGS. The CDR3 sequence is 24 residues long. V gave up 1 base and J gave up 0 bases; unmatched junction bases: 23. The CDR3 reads CALGERGPTIGGYRRSALTAQLFF. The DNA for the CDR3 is TGTGCTCTTGGGGAACGGGGTCCCACTATTGGGGGATACCGGCGTTCGGCTTTGACAGCACAACTCTTCTTT.

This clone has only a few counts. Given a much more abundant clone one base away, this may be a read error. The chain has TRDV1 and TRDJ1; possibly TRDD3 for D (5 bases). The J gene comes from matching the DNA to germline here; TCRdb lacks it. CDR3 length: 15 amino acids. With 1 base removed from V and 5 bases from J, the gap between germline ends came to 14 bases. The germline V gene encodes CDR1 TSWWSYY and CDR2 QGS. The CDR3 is CALGEPPCRGDKLIF. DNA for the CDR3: TGTGCTCTTGGGGAACCACCATGCAGGGGGGATAAACTCATCTTT.

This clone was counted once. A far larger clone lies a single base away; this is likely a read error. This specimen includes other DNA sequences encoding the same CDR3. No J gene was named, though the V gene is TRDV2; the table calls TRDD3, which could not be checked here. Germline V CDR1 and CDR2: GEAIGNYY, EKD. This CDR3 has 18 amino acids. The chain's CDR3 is CACDTGYASSWDTRQMFF. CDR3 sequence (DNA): TGTGCCTGTGACACCGGATACGCTAGCTCCTGGGACACCCGACAGATGTTCTTC.

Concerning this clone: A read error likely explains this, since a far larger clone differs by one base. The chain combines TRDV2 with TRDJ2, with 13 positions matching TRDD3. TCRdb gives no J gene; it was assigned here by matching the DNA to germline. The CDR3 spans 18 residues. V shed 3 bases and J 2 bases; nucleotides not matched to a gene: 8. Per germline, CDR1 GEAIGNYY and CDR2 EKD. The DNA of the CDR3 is TGTGCCTGTGACCCTGTACTGGGGGATACGCACTTGACAGCACAACTCTTCTTT. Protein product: CACDPVLGDTHLTAQLFF.

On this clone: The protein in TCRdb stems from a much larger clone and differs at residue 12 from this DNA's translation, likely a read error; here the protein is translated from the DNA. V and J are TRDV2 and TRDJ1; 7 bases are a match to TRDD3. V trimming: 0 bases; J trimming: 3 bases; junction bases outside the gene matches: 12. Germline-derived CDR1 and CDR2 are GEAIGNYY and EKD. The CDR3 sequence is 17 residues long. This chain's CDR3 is CACDTLPGGYDADKLIF. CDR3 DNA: TGTGCCTGTGACACCCTCCCTGGAGGATACGACGCCGATAAACTCATCTTT.

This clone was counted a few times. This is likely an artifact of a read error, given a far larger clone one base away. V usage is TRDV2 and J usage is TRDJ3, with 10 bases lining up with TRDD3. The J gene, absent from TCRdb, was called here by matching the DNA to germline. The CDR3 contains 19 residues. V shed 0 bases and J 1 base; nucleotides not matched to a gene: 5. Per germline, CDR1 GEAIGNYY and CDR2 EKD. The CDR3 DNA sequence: TGTGCCTGTGACACCCTGGGGGATAGGAGATCCTGGGACACCCGACAGATGTTTTTC. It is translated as CACDTLGDRRSWDTRQMFF.

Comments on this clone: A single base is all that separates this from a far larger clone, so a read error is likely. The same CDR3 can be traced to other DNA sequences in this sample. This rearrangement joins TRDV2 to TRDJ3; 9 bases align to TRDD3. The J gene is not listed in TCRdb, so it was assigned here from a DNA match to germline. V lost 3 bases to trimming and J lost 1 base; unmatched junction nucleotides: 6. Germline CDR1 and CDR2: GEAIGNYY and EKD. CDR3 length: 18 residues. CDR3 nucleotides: TGTGCCTGTGACGTACTGGGGGACACGTCCTGGGACACCCGACAGATGTTTTTC. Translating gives CACDVLGDTSWDTRQMFF.

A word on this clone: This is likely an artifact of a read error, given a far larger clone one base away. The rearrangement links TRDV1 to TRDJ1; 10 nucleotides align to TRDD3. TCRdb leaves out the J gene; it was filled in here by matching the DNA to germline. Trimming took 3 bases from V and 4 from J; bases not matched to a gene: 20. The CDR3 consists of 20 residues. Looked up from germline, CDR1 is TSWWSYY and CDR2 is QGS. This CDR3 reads CALGDQGILPHWGINDKLIF. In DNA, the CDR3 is TGTGCTCTTGGGGATCAAGGAATCCTCCCCCACTGGGGGATTAACGATAAACTCATCTTT.

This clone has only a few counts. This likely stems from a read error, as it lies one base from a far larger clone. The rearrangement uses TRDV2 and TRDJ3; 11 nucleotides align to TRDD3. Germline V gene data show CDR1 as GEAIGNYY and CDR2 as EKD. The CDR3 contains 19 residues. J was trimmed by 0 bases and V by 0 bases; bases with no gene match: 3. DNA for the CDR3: TGTGCCTGTGACACCATACTGGGGGATAGCTCCTGGGACACCCGACAGATGTTTTTC. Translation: CACDTILGDSSWDTRQMFF.

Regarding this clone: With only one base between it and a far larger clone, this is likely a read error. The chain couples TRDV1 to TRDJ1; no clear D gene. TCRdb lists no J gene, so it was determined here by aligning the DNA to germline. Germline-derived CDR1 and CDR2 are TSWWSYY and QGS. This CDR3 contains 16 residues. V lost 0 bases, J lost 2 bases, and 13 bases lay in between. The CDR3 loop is CALGELLAAGTDKLIF. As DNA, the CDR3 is TGTGCTCTTGGGGAACTTCTCGCCGCCGGGACCGATAAACTCATCTTT.

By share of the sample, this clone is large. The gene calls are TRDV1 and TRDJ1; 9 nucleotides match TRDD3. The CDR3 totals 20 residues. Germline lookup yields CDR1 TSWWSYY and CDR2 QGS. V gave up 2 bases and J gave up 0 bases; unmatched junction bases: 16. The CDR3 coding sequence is TGTGCTCTTGGGGAAAAACAACCTCGGGGGGATACAAGGAACACCGATAAACTCATCTTT. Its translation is CALGEKQPRGDTRNTDKLIF.

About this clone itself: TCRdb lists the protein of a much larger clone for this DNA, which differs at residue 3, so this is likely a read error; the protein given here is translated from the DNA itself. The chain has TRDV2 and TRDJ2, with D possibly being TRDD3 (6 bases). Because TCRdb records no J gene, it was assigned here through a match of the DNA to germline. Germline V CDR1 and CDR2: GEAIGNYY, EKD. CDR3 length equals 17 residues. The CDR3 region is CARDTVAGVALTAQLFF. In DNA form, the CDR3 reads TGTGCCCGTGACACCGTGGCTGGGGTCGCTTTGACAGCACAACTCTTCTTT.

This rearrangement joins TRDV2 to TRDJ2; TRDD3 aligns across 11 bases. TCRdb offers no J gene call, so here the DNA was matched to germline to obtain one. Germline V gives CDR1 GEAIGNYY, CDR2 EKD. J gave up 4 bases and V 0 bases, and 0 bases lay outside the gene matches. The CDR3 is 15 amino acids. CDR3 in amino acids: CACDTLGDTTAQLFF. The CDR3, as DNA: TGTGCCTGTGACACCCTGGGGGATACGACAGCACAACTCTTCTTT.

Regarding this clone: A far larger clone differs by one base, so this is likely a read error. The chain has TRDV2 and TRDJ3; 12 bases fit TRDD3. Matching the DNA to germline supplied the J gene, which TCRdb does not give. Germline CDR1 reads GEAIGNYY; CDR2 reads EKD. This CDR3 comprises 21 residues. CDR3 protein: CACDTVLGDTPQSWDIRQMFF. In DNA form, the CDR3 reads TGTGCCTGTGACACCGTACTGGGGGATACCCCTCAGTCCTGGGACATCCGACAGATGTTTTTC.

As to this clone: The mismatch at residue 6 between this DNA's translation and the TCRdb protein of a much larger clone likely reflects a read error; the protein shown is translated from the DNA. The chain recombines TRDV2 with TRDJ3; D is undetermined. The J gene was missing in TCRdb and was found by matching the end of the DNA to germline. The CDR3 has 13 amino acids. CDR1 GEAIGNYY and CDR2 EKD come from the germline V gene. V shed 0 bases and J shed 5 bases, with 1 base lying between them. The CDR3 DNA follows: TGTGCCTGTGACACCCGGGACACCCGACAGATGTTTTTC. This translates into CACDTRDTRQMFF.

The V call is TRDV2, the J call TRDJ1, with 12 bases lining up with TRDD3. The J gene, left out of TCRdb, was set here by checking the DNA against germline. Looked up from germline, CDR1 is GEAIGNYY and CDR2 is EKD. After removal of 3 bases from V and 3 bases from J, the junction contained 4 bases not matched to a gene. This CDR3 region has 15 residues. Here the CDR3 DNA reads TGTGCCTGTGACGTACTGGGGGATACAGCCGATAAACTCATCTTT. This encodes CACDVLGDTADKLIF.

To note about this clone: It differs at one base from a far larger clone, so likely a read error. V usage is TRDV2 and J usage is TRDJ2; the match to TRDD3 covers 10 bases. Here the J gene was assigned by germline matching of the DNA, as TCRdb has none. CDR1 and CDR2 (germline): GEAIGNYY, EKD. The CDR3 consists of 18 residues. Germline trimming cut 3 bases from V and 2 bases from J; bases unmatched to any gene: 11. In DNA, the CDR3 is TGTGCCTGTGACCCTGTACGGGGGGATACGCCCTTGACAGCACAACTCTTCTTT. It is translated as CACDPVRGDTPLTAQLFF.

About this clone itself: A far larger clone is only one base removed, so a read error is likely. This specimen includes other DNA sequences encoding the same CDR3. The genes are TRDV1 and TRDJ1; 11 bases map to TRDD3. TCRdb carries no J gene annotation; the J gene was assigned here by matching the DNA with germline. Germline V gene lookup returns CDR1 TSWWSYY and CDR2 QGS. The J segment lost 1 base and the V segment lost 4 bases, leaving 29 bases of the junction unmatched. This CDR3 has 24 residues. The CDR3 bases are TGTGCTCTTGGGGTCTCCACCCTTCCAGCTGGGGGATACCTTGGCGGTCGGCCCACCGATAAACTCATCTTT. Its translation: CALGVSTLPAGGYLGGRPTDKLIF.

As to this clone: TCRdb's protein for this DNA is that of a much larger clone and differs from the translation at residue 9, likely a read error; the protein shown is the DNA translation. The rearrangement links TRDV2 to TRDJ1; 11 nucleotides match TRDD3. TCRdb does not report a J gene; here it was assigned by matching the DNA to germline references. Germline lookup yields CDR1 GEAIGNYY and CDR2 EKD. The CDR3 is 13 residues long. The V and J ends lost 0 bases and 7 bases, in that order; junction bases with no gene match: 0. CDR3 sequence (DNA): TGTGCCTGTGACACCTGGGGGATACGTAAACTCATCTTT. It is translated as CACDTWGIRKLIF.

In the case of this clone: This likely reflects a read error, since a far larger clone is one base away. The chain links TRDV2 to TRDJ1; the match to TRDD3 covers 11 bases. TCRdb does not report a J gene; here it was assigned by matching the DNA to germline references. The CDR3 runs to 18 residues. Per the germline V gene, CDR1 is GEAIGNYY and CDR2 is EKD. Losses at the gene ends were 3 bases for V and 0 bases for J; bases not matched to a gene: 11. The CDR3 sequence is CACDGVGGYGIDTDKLIF. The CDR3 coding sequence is TGTGCCTGTGACGGGGTTGGGGGATACGGAATAGACACCGATAAACTCATCTTT.